This T cell receptor (beta chain) was observed in a study of blood T cell repertoires in COVID-19. Overall study context: Researchers got acute and convalescent COVID-19 samples from the United States, Italy and Spain. The analysed material was cDNA or gDNA that came from T cells, B-cell-depleted T cells, or PBMCs.

CDR3 length: 16 amino acids. CDR1 KGHSH and CDR2 LQKENI come from the germline V gene. V gave up 2 bases and J gave up 1 base; unmatched junction bases: 6. In the original analysis: How many nucleated cells were present was estimated from reference gene primer amplification. The method was immunoSEQ multiplex PCR; TCRdb's version includes in-frame clones alone and lacks a portion of them. That table furnishes V, J and clone size, whereas the DNA furnished D and trimming. This repertoire shows some 260,000 clones, about 90% found once; its top ten account for under 4%. The genes are TRBV18 and TRBJ1-1; 8 positions match TRBD1. The sequenced material came from peripheral blood. The receptor was isolated from a young man with active or convalescent COVID-19. The CDR3, as DNA: TGTGCCAGCTCACCAGAAGAGACAGGGGCGAACACTGAAGCTTTCTTT. Residues: CASSPEETGANTEAFF.